One and the same sample provided the 21 T cell receptor beta chains below, sequenced in a study of memory CD4+ T cells and cytomegalovirus serostatus. The sort gate was single viable CD3+CD4+CD8-CD45RO+ cells for memory CD4+ T cells. TCRdb's table, derived via immunoSEQ multiplex PCR, lists solely in-frame clones and lacks some. The table lists 70,000 to 90,000 clones, about 78% of them singletons, with 2.5% to 3% in the top ten. The sample comprised memory CD4+ T cells from blood. The receptor set was obtained from an adult in good health and CMV-seropositive.

This chain joins TRBV14 and TRBJ2-7; D could derive from TRBD1 or TRBD2 (5 bases each). This CDR3 is 14 amino acids long. Trimming removed 8 bases from V and 5 bases from J, with 19 bases in between. The V gene's germline CDR1 is SGHDN and CDR2 FVKESK. Here the CDR3 DNA reads TGTGCCAGCTACGCAGGGCCCCGGGACGACGAGCAGTACTTC. Protein product: CASYAGPRDDEQYF.

The V gene is TRBV28, the J gene TRBJ1-3; D gene ambiguous. V was trimmed by 3 bases and J by 0 bases, leaving 3 bases between them. The CDR3 length is 13 residues. Per the germline V gene, CDR1 is MDHEN and CDR2 is SYDVKM. The CDR3 region is CASSFLSGNTIYF. The CDR3, as DNA: TGTGCCAGCAGTTTTCTCTCTGGAAACACCATATATTTT.

The gene calls are TRBV30 and TRBJ2-7; 9 bases are shared with TRBD1. From germline, CDR1 is GTSNPN and CDR2 SVGIG (reference sequence). The CDR3 has 16 residues. V lost 3 bases, J lost 0 bases, and 9 bases stayed unmatched. The CDR3 is CAWSATDRGSSYEQYF. The CDR3 DNA is TGTGCCTGGAGCGCCACAGACAGGGGGAGCTCCTACGAGCAGTACTTC. The full variable domain, in which reference TRBV30 and TRBJ2-7 provide the parts outside the CDR3, is SQTIHQWPATLVQPVGSPLSLECTVEGTSNPNLYWYRQAAGRGLQLLFYSVGIGQISSEVPQNLSASRPQDRQFILSSKKLLLSDSGFYLCAWSATDRGSSYEQYFGPGTRLTVT.

This chain uses TRBV18 with TRBJ1-2; D possibly corresponds to TRBD1 (5 bases). V was clipped by 4 bases and J by 3 bases, with 15 bases between them. Per the germline V gene, CDR1 is KGHSH and CDR2 is LQKENI. CDR3 length: 15 amino acids. This CDR3 is CASSRVARGDYGYTF. CDR3 nucleotide sequence: TGTGCCAGCTCACGTGTTGCAAGGGGAGACTATGGCTACACCTTC.

Concerning this clone: Distinct nucleotide sequences in the sample also encode this CDR3. The chain couples TRBV5-1 to TRBJ1-2; D is undetermined. CDR3 length: 14 residues. Trimming removed 0 bases at V and 2 bases at J, with 8 bases between. The germline CDR1 and CDR2 sequences are SGHRS and YFSETQ. The CDR3 DNA reads as TGCGCCAGCAGCTTGGAGGGCCGGAACTATGGCTACACCTTC. Translated, it gives CASSLEGRNYGYTF.

The chain couples TRBV4-1 to TRBJ1-2; perhaps TRBD1 as D (5 bases). The germline gives CDR1 MGHRA, CDR2 YSYEKL. Trimming took 0 bases from V and 5 from J, leaving 16 bases between them. The CDR3 spans 16 residues. The CDR3 region is CASSQDGAGTRYGYTF. The CDR3 DNA reads as TGCGCCAGCAGCCAAGATGGGGCAGGGACTCGGTATGGCTACACCTTC.

The chain joins TRBV9 to TRBJ2-1; maybe TRBD2 (6 bases). V lost 6 bases to trimming and J lost 6 bases, with 16 bases between them. The CDR3 sequence is 14 residues long. Germline V gene sequence: CDR1 SGDLS, CDR2 YYNGEE. Written as DNA, the CDR3 is TGTGCCAGCACCTCGGGACTTCTATCCAATGAGCAGTTCTTC. Protein product: CASTSGLLSNEQFF.

The chain has TRBV19 and TRBJ2-3; weak D call: TRBD1 (6 bases). Trimming took off 1 base at V and 9 bases at J, with 8 bases between the two ends. This CDR3 comprises 12 residues. Germline CDR1 reads LNHDA; CDR2 reads SQIVND (reference sequence). The CDR3 DNA sequence: TGTGCCAGTAGTATAGGACAGGCCACGCAGTATTTT. This encodes CASSIGQATQYF. The variable domain in full, with the rest retrieved from reference TRBV19 and TRBJ2-3, is DGGITQSPKYLFRKEGQNVTLSCEQNLNHDAMYWYRQDPGQGLRLIYYSQIVNDFQKGDIAEGYSVSREKKESFPLTVTSAQKNPTAFYLCASSIGQATQYFGPGTRLTVL.

The genes are TRBV27 and TRBJ2-7, with TRBD2 matching over 13 bases. The J segment lost 4 bases and the V segment lost 6 bases, leaving 15 bases of the junction unmatched. Germline assignment: CDR1 MNHEY and CDR2 SMNVEV (reference sequence). CDR3 length: 18 amino acids. In DNA form, the CDR3 reads TGTGCCAGCAGGGGGACTAGCGGGACGTTCTTCTCCCCTTACGAGCAGTACGTC. This encodes CASRGTSGTFFSPYEQYV.

The J gene is TRBJ2-5, the V gene TRBV29-1; D assignment may be TRBD1 or TRBD2 (5 bases each). The CDR3 sequence is 13 residues long. V lost 3 bases, J lost 7 bases, and 15 bases lay in between. The germline V gene encodes CDR1 SQVTM and CDR2 ANQGSEA. CDR3 DNA sequence: TGCAGCGTTGACGCCGGGACCCAGGGGACCCAGTACTTC. This sequence encodes CSVDAGTQGTQYF.

The chain links TRBV5-1 to TRBJ2-1, with TRBD1 identical over 8 bases. Trimming at V came to 0 bases and at J to 3 bases, leaving 2 bases not matched to a gene. This CDR3 is 15 amino acids long. Looked up from germline, CDR1 is SGHRS and CDR2 is YFSETQ. Written as DNA, the CDR3 is TGCGCCAGCAGCTTGGCACAGGGGGTCTACAATGAGCAGTTCTTC. Translation gives CASSLAQGVYNEQFF.

This chain joins TRBV6-1 and TRBJ2-7, with D perhaps TRBD2 (7 bases). Germline CDR1 MNHNS, CDR2 SASEGT. The germline V and J ends were trimmed by 8 bases and 1 base, with 12 bases remaining between them. There are 13 residues in the CDR3. CDR3 nucleotide sequence: TGTGCCAGCCGGGGGGCGGCTTCCTACGAGCAGTACTTC. Its translation: CASRGAASYEQYF.

V usage is TRBV7-9 and J usage is TRBJ1-1; weak D call: TRBD1 (5 bases). The germline gives CDR1 SEHNR, CDR2 FQNEAQ (reference sequence). Trimming removed 5 bases at V and 4 bases at J, with 17 bases between. This CDR3 is 15 amino acids long. CDR3 in amino acids: CASSTRQKRGTEAFF. DNA of the CDR3: TGTGCCAGCAGCACCCGACAGAAAAGGGGCACTGAAGCTTTCTTT.

V and J are TRBV4-3 and TRBJ2-2; a weak D match, TRBD2 (5 bases). Germline values: CDR1 LGHNA, CDR2 YSLEER. The CDR3 spans 15 residues. The V end lost 1 base, the J end lost 5 bases, and 11 bases lay between the germline ends. CDR3 in DNA: TGCGCCAGCAGCCAAGTCGGGTCGGGAACCGGGGAGCTGTTTTTT. As protein: CASSQVGSGTGELFF.

V and J are TRBV7-9 and TRBJ2-1; the match to TRBD2 covers 11 bases. Germline V gene lookup returns CDR1 SEHNR and CDR2 FQNEAQ (reference sequence). Germline trimming cut 4 bases from V and 0 bases from J; bases unmatched to any gene: 5. CDR3 length equals 17 residues. The CDR3 DNA is TGTGCCAGCAGCTCCCGACTAGCGGGATCCTCCTACAATGAGCAGTTCTTC. Translated: CASSSRLAGSSYNEQFF.

The chain has TRBV30 and TRBJ1-2, with D possibly TRBD1 on 6 matching bases. CDR1 and CDR2 from the germline V gene are GTSNPN and SVGIG (reference sequence). The CDR3 is made up of 14 amino acids. The V gene lost 2 bases and the J gene lost 3 bases, with 13 bases spanning the gap. The CDR3 spells CAWSRAGDDYGYTF. Here the CDR3 DNA reads TGTGCCTGGAGTAGGGCAGGGGATGACTATGGCTACACCTTC. Supplemented by reference TRBV30 and TRBJ1-2, the full variable domain reads SQTIHQWPATLVQPVGSPLSLECTVEGTSNPNLYWYRQAAGRGLQLLFYSVGIGQISSEVPQNLSASRPQDRQFILSSKKLLLSDSGFYLCAWSRAGDDYGYTFGSGTRLTVV.

This chain uses TRBV10-3 with TRBJ1-3; a weak D match, TRBD1 (6 bases). Germline loops: CDR1 ENHRY, CDR2 SYGVKD. The CDR3 totals 14 residues. Trimming took 8 bases from V and 2 from J, leaving 13 bases between them. The CDR3 DNA reads as TGTGCCATCGCACGGGGGGCTGCTGGAAACACCATATATTTT. As protein: CAIARGAAGNTIYF.

This CDR3 reads CASSLGTGEAYNEQFF. The CDR3 DNA sequence: TGTGCCAGCAGCTTAGGGACAGGGGAAGCCTACAATGAGCAGTTCTTC. The V call is TRBV11-3, the J call TRBJ2-1; 9 bases align to TRBD1. CDR1 and CDR2 (germline): SGHNT, YENEEA. This CDR3 comprises 16 residues. V dropped 1 base and J dropped 2; count of bases not matched to a gene: 3.

The chain carries TRBV19 and TRBJ1-1; no definite D call. Trimming left V 4 bases short and J 0 bases short, with 6 bases between. The CDR3 is 13 amino acids. The germline V gene encodes CDR1 LNHDA and CDR2 SQIVND (reference sequence). As DNA, the CDR3 is TGTGCCAGTAGTAGCCAGCTGAACACTGAAGCTTTCTTT. Translated, it gives CASSSQLNTEAFF.

This clone was counted a single time. V and J are TRBV19 and TRBJ1-6; D is unresolved. Germline V gene lookup returns CDR1 LNHDA and CDR2 SQIVND (reference sequence). Trimming took off 7 bases at V and 10 bases at J, with 14 bases between the two ends. The CDR3 is made up of 13 amino acids. The CDR3 DNA reads TGTGCCAGTACCGAGGCCGGGTACTCACCCCTCCACTTT. Amino acid sequence: CASTEAGYSPLHF.

The V and J genes are TRBV7-9 and TRBJ2-1; D call uncertain. Trimming cost V 7 bases and J 2 bases, with 18 bases left between them. Germline V gene sequence: CDR1 SEHNR, CDR2 FQNEAQ (reference sequence). CDR3 size: 16 residues. The CDR3 DNA is TGTGCCAGCATCCGGACCTCAACGGACCCCTACAATGAGCAGTTCTTC. Its translation: CASIRTSTDPYNEQFF.